Shown below are 14 T cell receptor beta chains from a single sample sequenced in a study of response to subunit inactivated influenza vaccine. One entry per CDR3 protein results from TCRdb running MiXCR on the RT-PCR reads. This sample has 550,000 to 650,000 distinct CDR3 sequences, with roughly 12% found just once. Sequences were derived from PBMCs from blood, sampled on the day of vaccination. The origin of the receptors is a man aged 50-60 years who received an inactivated influenza vaccine.

V gene TRBV20-1 combines with J gene TRBJ2-7; D is possibly TRBD2 (5 bases). V was cut by 6 bases and J by 2 bases, with 23 bases left in between. Germline loops: CDR1 DFQATT, CDR2 SNEGSKA (reference sequence). The CDR3 runs 16 residues. The CDR3 region has the DNA TGCAGTGCGACCGCCTCGAACGGGGTCCGACCCTACGAGCAGTACTTC. Translation gives CSATASNGVRPYEQYF.

The gene calls are TRBV20-1 and TRBJ2-7; tentatively, D is TRBD1 (5 bases). The CDR3 runs 11 residues. Per germline, CDR1 DFQATT and CDR2 SNEGSKA (reference sequence). The V and J ends lost 7 bases and 2 bases respectively, with 9 bases between them. The CDR3 DNA reads TGCAGTGTAGACAGACCCTACGAGCAGTACTTC. Its translation is CSVDRPYEQYF.

The rearrangement links TRBV7-2 to TRBJ2-7; D remains unclear. Germline lookup yields CDR1 SGHTA and CDR2 FQGNSA. The CDR3 runs 12 residues. V gave up 0 bases and J gave up 9 bases, with 9 bases separating them. DNA of the CDR3: TGTGCCAGCAGCTTAGCGCAGAGAGGGCAGTACTTC. Translated: CASSLAQRGQYF.

The V and J genes are TRBV7-6 and TRBJ2-7; D possibly corresponds to TRBD1 (6 bases). The CDR3 runs to 16 residues. CDR1 is SGHVS and CDR2 is FNYEAQ in the germline V gene. V lost 5 bases, J lost 9 bases, and 26 bases lay in between. CDR3 nucleotides: TGTGCCAGCAGCCCCAGAACCGGGACATCGGTGTCGTCGCAGTACTTC. Its protein is CASSPRTGTSVSSQYF.

The genes are TRBV28 and TRBJ2-1; a weak D match, TRBD2 (5 bases). The CDR3 loop spans 16 amino acids. V lost 6 bases to trimming and J lost 3 bases, with 18 bases between them. CDR1 MDHEN and CDR2 SYDVKM come from the germline V gene. CDR3 region: CASSPLWSGDYNEQFF. The CDR3 DNA sequence: TGTGCCAGCAGCCCCCTCTGGAGCGGTGACTACAATGAGCAGTTCTTC.

This clonotype has only a few counts. V and J are TRBV9 and TRBJ2-4; D possibly uses TRBD1 or TRBD2 (5 bases each). The ends were cut back, 0 bases at V and 0 bases at J, with 19 bases in the middle. In germline, CDR1 is SGDLS, CDR2 YYNGEE. This CDR3 has 19 amino acids. CDR3 nucleotides: TGTGCCAGCAGCGTAGATGACACAGGCGGGCAACAAGCCAAAAACATTCAGTACTTC. Translating gives CASSVDDTGGQQAKNIQYF.

The rearrangement uses TRBV9 and TRBJ2-1, with 9 bases fitting TRBD1. Germline CDR1 SGDLS, CDR2 YYNGEE. With V trimmed by 4 bases and J by 2 bases, 7 bases remained unmatched. This CDR3 contains 16 residues. CDR3 nucleotide sequence: TGTGCCAGCAGCCCGCAGGGACAGGGCACCTACAATGAGCAGTTCTTC. It is translated as CASSPQGQGTYNEQFF.

Many counts were recorded for this clonotype. The chain recombines TRBV6-2 or TRBV6-3 with TRBJ1-1; 9 nucleotides match TRBD1. The CDR3 totals 18 residues. Trimming at V came to 2 bases and at J to 1 base, leaving 11 bases not matched to a gene. Looked up from germline, CDR1 is MNHEY and CDR2 is SVGEGT. The CDR3 here is CASSYPTGTGTPNTEAFF. CDR3 nucleotides: TGTGCCAGCAGTTACCCGACGGGGACAGGGACTCCGAACACTGAAGCTTTCTTT.

The rearrangement uses TRBV19 and TRBJ1-1, with a tentative D call TRBD1 (5 bases). This CDR3 spans 15 amino acids. The germline V gene encodes CDR1 LNHDA and CDR2 SQIVND (reference sequence). V was pared by 2 bases and J by 1 base, with 11 bases between. CDR3 loop: CASSITAGTNTEAFF. In DNA form, the CDR3 reads TGTGCCAGTAGTATAACCGCCGGGACGAACACTGAAGCTTTCTTT.

This clonotype has a count of ten or more. The chain joins TRBV13 to TRBJ1-2; D unclear. CDR1 and CDR2 (germline): PRHDT, FYEKMQ (reference sequence). Between the trimmed V and J ends, which lost 5 bases and 3 bases, there was a span of 19 bases. The CDR3 is 16 residues long. The CDR3 DNA reads as TGTGCCAGCAGCCCGGCATGGACGGAAAAAGACTATGGCTACACCTTC. Protein product: CASSPAWTEKDYGYTF.

This clonotype showed up just once. The V gene is TRBV27, the J gene TRBJ2-1, with a tentative D call TRBD2 (6 bases). Germline-derived CDR1 and CDR2 are MNHEY and SMNVEV (reference sequence). The V gene lost 3 bases and the J gene lost 6 bases, with 12 bases spanning the gap. The CDR3 consists of 14 residues. The CDR3 nucleotides read TGTGCCAGCAGTTTTGGGGGACTGGGCAATGAGCAGTTCTTC. Its translation is CASSFGGLGNEQFF.

In its sample, this clonotype was seen many times. The genes are TRBV6-1 and TRBJ1-2; D call uncertain. Between the trimmed V and J ends, which lost 7 bases and 2 bases, there was a span of 11 bases. Germline V gives CDR1 MNHNS, CDR2 SASEGT. The CDR3 is 13 residues long. CDR3 DNA: TGTGCCAGCAAAAGGGTGGGCAACTATGGCTACACCTTC. It is translated as CASKRVGNYGYTF.

This clonotype was seen a few times. This chain connects TRBV2 to TRBJ1-2, with D uncertain. The V end was cut by 2 bases, the J end by 8 bases, with 15 bases between. Germline V gene lookup returns CDR1 SNHLY and CDR2 FYNNEI. The CDR3 runs to 14 residues. CDR3 in DNA: TGTGCCAGCAGTGAATCGCGGGTCGTCGTGGGCTACACCTTC. Encoded protein: CASSESRVVVGYTF.

This chain connects TRBV29-1 to TRBJ1-2; D is perhaps TRBD1 (6 bases). Trimming took 1 base from V and 0 from J, leaving 21 bases between them. Germline V gene sequence: CDR1 SQVTM, CDR2 ANQGSEA. This CDR3 has 18 residues. The CDR3 DNA reads TGCAGCGTTGAAGTCAACCCACAGGGTTCCCTCTCTAACTATGGCTACACCTTC. This sequence encodes CSVEVNPQGSLSNYGYTF.